These 15 T cell receptor beta chains were sequenced from one sample in a study of blood T cell repertoires in COVID-19. The repertoire was sequenced with immunoSEQ multiplex PCR; TCRdb's copy has only in-frame clones and lacks some. The repertoire holds over 200,000 clones, with 65% to 90% as singletons. The sequencing input was peripheral blood. The receptors come from a human donor in a cohort sampled during active COVID-19.

The J gene is TRBJ2-1, the V gene TRBV21-1; the table's D gene call, TRBD1, was not cross checked with the DNA. TRBV21-1 constitutes a pseudogene. CDR3 length: 15 amino acids. The chain's CDR3 is CASSIPGTGFREQFF. The CDR3 bases are TGTGCCAGCAGCATACCCGGGACAGGGTTTAGAGAGCAGTTCTTC.

This clone was counted a single time. The V gene is TRBV12-3 or TRBV12-4, the J gene TRBJ2-7; D call uncertain. Trimming stripped 5 bases from V and 0 bases from J, with 8 bases between. There are 13 residues in the CDR3. DNA of the CDR3: TGTGCCAGCAGTCTCCTGTTCTCCTACGAGCAGTACTTC. Amino acids: CASSLLFSYEQYF.

This clone was counted between two and nine times. The chain employs TRBV18 and TRBJ1-6; the D is unclear. Trimming left V 3 bases short and J 2 bases short, with 8 bases between. Germline CDR1 reads KGHSH; CDR2 reads LQKENI. CDR3 length: 15 amino acids. The CDR3 region has the DNA TGTGCCAGCTCACCGGCGGGCGCCTATAATTCACCCCTCCACTTT. It is translated as CASSPAGAYNSPLHF.

The chain links TRBV18 to TRBJ2-7; TRBD2 might be the D (5 bases). CDR1 is KGHSH and CDR2 is LQKENI in the germline V gene. The CDR3 consists of 13 residues. With 3 bases removed from V and 6 bases from J, the gap between germline ends came to 12 bases. The CDR3 is CASSPPGSGEQYF. CDR3 nucleotides: TGTGCCAGCTCACCCCCGGGGTCGGGCGAGCAGTACTTC.

The chain combines TRBV4-1 with TRBJ2-1; D uncertain. Germline CDR1 reads MGHRA; CDR2 reads YSYEKL. With 1 base removed from V and 2 bases from J, the gap between germline ends came to 12 bases. CDR3 length: 16 amino acids. The CDR3 region has the DNA TGCGCCAGCAGCCAAGTGGAACGGGTGGCCTACAATGAGCAGTTCTTC. Protein: CASSQVERVAYNEQFF.

The V and J genes are TRBV4-1 and TRBJ2-6; D not resolved. V was shortened by 2 bases and J by 0 bases, with 11 bases between the two germline ends. The CDR3 consists of 17 residues. Per the germline V gene, CDR1 is MGHRA and CDR2 is YSYEKL. DNA of the CDR3: TGCGCCAGCAGCCAAACTCCGCCAAACTCTGGGGCCAACGTCCTGACTTTC. Translating it yields CASSQTPPNSGANVLTF.

This clone occurred once. The chain joins TRBV9 to TRBJ2-7; the D gene is possibly TRBD1 (6 bases). Germline CDR1 is SGDLS and CDR2 is YYNGEE. V shed 4 bases and J shed 3 bases, with 14 bases lying between them. The CDR3 runs 14 residues. CDR3 sequence: CASSPTGRGYEQYF. The CDR3 DNA sequence: TGTGCCAGCAGCCCTACAGGGCGCGGCTACGAGCAGTACTTC. Drawing the rest from reference TRBV9 and TRBJ2-7, the complete variable domain is DSGVTQTPKHLITATGQRVTLRCSPRSGDLSVYWYQQSLDQGLQFLIQYYNGEERAKGNILERFSAQQFPDLHSELNLSSLELGDSALYFCASSPTGRGYEQYFGPGTRLTVT.

The rearrangement joins TRBV11-2 to TRBJ2-2; tentative D call: TRBD2 (5 bases). CDR1 is SGHAT, CDR2 FQNNGV, per germline. Trimming removed 3 bases at V and 8 bases at J, with 13 bases between. The CDR3 is 14 residues long. The CDR3 nucleotides are TGTGCCAGCAGCTTGAGGGCCAGAGCGGGGGAGCTGTTTTTT. Protein sequence: CASSLRARAGELFF.

The chain joins TRBV27 to TRBJ2-1; 15 nucleotides align to TRBD2. Per the germline V gene, CDR1 is MNHEY and CDR2 is SMNVEV (reference sequence). Germline trimming cut 5 bases from V and 0 bases from J; bases unmatched to any gene: 5. CDR3 length: 18 amino acids. The CDR3 sequence: CASSGGTSGGSSYNEQFF. In DNA form, the CDR3 reads TGTGCCAGCAGTGGCGGGACTAGCGGGGGGAGCTCCTACAATGAGCAGTTCTTC.

This clone has only one observation. The V call is TRBV12-5, the J call TRBJ1-2; 9 bases are a match to TRBD1. This CDR3 region has 14 residues. V trimming: 6 bases; J trimming: 5 bases; junction bases outside the gene matches: 7. Germline V gene data show CDR1 as LGHNT and CDR2 as FRNRAP. CDR3 loop: CASGDHRGLYGYTF. Here the CDR3 DNA reads TGTGCTAGTGGCGATCACAGGGGGCTTTATGGCTACACCTTC. Using reference TRBV12-5 and TRBJ1-2 for the parts outside the CDR3, the full variable domain is DARVTQTPRHKVTEMGQEVTMRCQPILGHNTVFWYRQTMMQGLELLAYFRNRAPLDDSGMPKDRFSAEMPDATLATLKIQPSEPRDSAVYFCASGDHRGLYGYTFGSGTRLTVV.

This chain uses TRBV7-2 with TRBJ2-6; no reliable D call. The germline V gene has CDR1 SGHTA and CDR2 FQGNSA. CDR3 length: 17 amino acids. Trimming took off 2 bases at V and 4 bases at J, with 15 bases between the two ends. The CDR3 sequence: CASSLMDQVRGANVLTF. The CDR3 nucleotides read TGTGCCAGCAGCTTAATGGATCAAGTGAGGGGGGCCAACGTCCTGACTTTC.

The rearrangement links TRBV7-9 to TRBJ1-1; D possibly corresponds to TRBD1 (5 bases). The CDR3 contains 15 residues. V was clipped by 5 bases and J by 2 bases, with 15 bases between them. Germline V gene sequence: CDR1 SEHNR, CDR2 FQNEAQ (reference sequence). The CDR3 spells CASSQLSQGNTEAFF. CDR3 nucleotides: TGTGCCAGCAGCCAGCTTAGTCAGGGAAACACTGAAGCTTTCTTT.

The gene calls are TRBV24-1 and TRBJ2-5, with 8 bases lining up with TRBD1. Germline V gives CDR1 KGHDR, CDR2 SFDVKD. V gave up 4 bases and J gave up 5 bases; unmatched junction bases: 5. The CDR3 is 14 amino acids. In DNA form, the CDR3 reads TGTGCCACCAGTGAGCAGGGGGCGCGGGAGACCCAGTACTTC. This encodes CATSEQGARETQYF.

The chain recombines TRBV25-1 with TRBJ1-2; D gene ambiguous. The V end was cut by 4 bases, the J end by 3 bases, with 9 bases between. CDR1 is MGHDK and CDR2 is SYGVNS in the germline V gene. CDR3 length: 13 amino acids. For the CDR3, the DNA is TGTGCCAGCAGTGCGTTTAATGACTATGGCTACACCTTC. Amino acid sequence: CASSAFNDYGYTF.

The genes are TRBV4-2 and TRBJ2-7; the match to TRBD1 covers 10 bases. Germline trimming cut 4 bases from V and 5 bases from J; bases unmatched to any gene: 8. Germline CDR1 reads LGHNA; CDR2 reads YNFKEQ. The CDR3 is made up of 15 amino acids. The CDR3 protein is CASSPPGTGVNEQYF. The DNA for the CDR3 is TGTGCCAGCAGCCCGCCAGGGACAGGGGTCAACGAGCAGTACTTC.